The 8 T cell receptor beta chains reported below all come from one sample, sequenced in a study of control samples from healthy donors and cancer patients. The data were produced by immunoSEQ multiplex PCR, yet TCRdb's version contains in-frame clones alone and is incomplete. The data contain some 90,000 clones, around 90% of them singletons. Material: blood. These receptors came from a woman aged 55-69 years in good health.

The chain recombines TRBV5-4 with TRBJ2-7; 9 bases are a match to TRBD2. The germline V gene encodes CDR1 SGHNT and CDR2 YYREEE (reference sequence). This CDR3 has 13 residues. J lost 5 bases, V lost 3 bases, and 3 bases had no gene match. For the CDR3, the DNA is TGTGCCAGCAGCTCGGGACTAGCTGACGAGCAGTACTTC. The encoded protein is CASSSGLADEQYF.

This clone showed up just once. In DNA, the CDR3 is TGTGCCAGCAGCCAAGGGGTAGCGGGAGGTTTCCAAGAGACCCAGTACTTC. Protein: CASSQGVAGGFQETQYF. The chain links TRBV14 to TRBJ2-5, with TRBD2 matching over 10 bases. The CDR3 covers 17 residues. Unmatched junction bases numbered 6, after V lost 1 base and J lost 1 base. The V gene's germline CDR1 is SGHDN and CDR2 FVKESK.

The gene calls are TRBV18 and TRBJ1-2; D is unresolved. The V gene lost 4 bases and the J gene lost 8 bases, with 14 bases spanning the gap. Germline CDR1 is KGHSH and CDR2 is LQKENI. The CDR3 runs 13 residues. CDR3 sequence: CASSLGPGEGYTF. As DNA, the CDR3 is TGTGCCAGCTCACTCGGACCTGGGGAAGGCTACACCTTC.

V and J are TRBV13 and TRBJ2-7, with D maybe TRBD1 (6 bases). V dropped 3 bases and J dropped 0 bases, with 18 bases sitting between them. Germline V gene data show CDR1 as PRHDT and CDR2 as FYEKMQ (reference sequence). The CDR3 has 17 amino acids. CDR3 sequence (DNA): TGTGCCAGCAGCTTGGCCTTGCGGACAGTAAGCTCCTACGAGCAGTACTTC. It is translated as CASSLALRTVSSYEQYF.

The chain couples TRBV11-2 to TRBJ2-3, with 8 bases aligning to TRBD1. The CDR3 sequence is 15 residues long. From germline, CDR1 is SGHAT and CDR2 FQNNGV. Trimming took 3 bases from V and 3 from J; bases not matched to a gene: 5. The CDR3 spells CASSLGRGRTDTQYF. In DNA form, the CDR3 reads TGTGCCAGCAGCTTGGGCAGGGGGCGAACAGATACGCAGTATTTT.

The chain combines TRBV4-2 with TRBJ2-7, with D perhaps matching TRBD2 (6 bases). CDR3 size: 16 residues. The ends were cut back, 0 bases at V and 4 bases at J, with 16 bases in the middle. Germline CDR1 is LGHNA and CDR2 is YNFKEQ. CDR3: CASSQERSGFGYEQYF. DNA of the CDR3: TGTGCCAGCAGCCAAGAAAGGAGCGGGTTTGGGTACGAGCAGTACTTC.

J is TRBJ2-5 and V is TRBV5-5; D is uncertain. V lost 0 bases and J 1 base, leaving 10 bases between the germline ends. Germline V gene sequence: CDR1 SGHKS, CDR2 YYEKEE (reference sequence). This CDR3 comprises 15 residues. As DNA, the CDR3 is TGTGCCAGCAGCTTGGGGCGTAGAGTCCAAGAGACCCAGTACTTC. Translated, it gives CASSLGRRVQETQYF.

With regard to this clone: This sample also contains other DNA sequences that code for the same CDR3. The chain combines TRBV5-1 with TRBJ2-5; D might be TRBD2 (7 bases). Trimming cost V 0 bases and J 5 bases, with 11 bases left between them. The CDR3 contains 14 residues. CDR1 is SGHRS, CDR2 YFSETQ, per germline. As DNA, the CDR3 is TGCGCCAGCAGCTTGGTGAGGGGGGGTGAGACCCAGTACTTC. Its protein product is CASSLVRGGETQYF.